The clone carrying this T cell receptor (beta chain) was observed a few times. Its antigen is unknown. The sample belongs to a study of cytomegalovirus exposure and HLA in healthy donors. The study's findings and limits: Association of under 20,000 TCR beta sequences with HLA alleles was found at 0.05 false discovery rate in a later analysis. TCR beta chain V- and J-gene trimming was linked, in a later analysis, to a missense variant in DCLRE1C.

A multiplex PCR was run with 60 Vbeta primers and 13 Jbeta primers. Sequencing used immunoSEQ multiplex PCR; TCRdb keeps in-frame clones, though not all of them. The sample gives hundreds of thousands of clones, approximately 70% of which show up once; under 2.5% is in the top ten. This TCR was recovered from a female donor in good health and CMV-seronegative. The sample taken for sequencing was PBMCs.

In DNA form, the CDR3 reads TGCGCCAGCAGCCCAAACCCCTTTACGGGACAGGGAACCTACGAGCAGTACTTC. This sequence encodes CASSPNPFTGQGTYEQYF. This chain links TRBV4-1 with TRBJ2-7; 9 positions agree with TRBD1. CDR3 length: 18 amino acids. V lost 4 bases and J lost 2; bases outside the gene matches: 15. Germline CDR1 reads MGHRA; CDR2 reads YSYEKL.